Listed below are T cell receptor beta chains from one sample, sequenced in a study of CD8+ T cells in alopecia areata. Profiling relied on immunoSEQ multiplex PCR, and the TCRdb table lists in-frame clones only, not all of them. Of about 120,000 clones listed, about 60% were seen once; the top ten hold 2.5% to 3.5%. Sequences were obtained from CD4+ T cells sorted from blood. Source of these receptors: a human donor in good health. The CDR3 runs from the conserved cysteine through the conserved F or W. A D gene is named only where the DNA matches it firmly. Clone size is given for some rows only: seen once, a few or many times, or a class if the clone is expanded.

d_gene	v_gene	j_gene	abundance	CDR3nt	CDR3aa
-	TRBV9	TRBJ1-5	-	TGTGCCAGCAGCCCACGGGGGGACCGACAGCCCCAGCATTTT	CASSPRGDRQPQHF
-	TRBV5-1	TRBJ2-7	once	TGCGCCAGCAGCTTGGAGGGACAACCATCCTACGAGCAGTACTTC	CASSLEGQPSYEQYF
-	TRBV6-5	TRBJ2-7	-	TGTGCCAGCAGTCAGGGAGGGGGTCGTCGGGAGCAGTACTTC	CASSQGGGRREQYF
TRBD2	TRBV5-1	TRBJ2-3	few	TGCGCCAGCAGTTCTAGCGGGGGGCTCACAGATACGCAGTATTTT	CASSSSGGLTDTQYF
-	TRBV5-1	TRBJ2-3	-	TGCGCCAGCAGCTTACCAGCGGCATCTAGCACAGATACGCAGTATTTT	CASSLPAASSTDTQYF
TRBD2	TRBV7-2	TRBJ2-1	-	TGTGCCAGCAGCCTAACCCCGGGGGGGTACAATGAGCAGTTCTTC	CASSLTPGGYNEQFF
TRBD1	TRBV6-1	TRBJ1-6	few	TGTGCCAGCTGTGGGACAGGAGGCTCCTATAATTCACCCCTCCACTTT	CASCGTGGSYNSPLHF
TRBD1	TRBV29-1	TRBJ2-7	-	TGCAGCGTCCTCCCGGACAGGGGAGGCGAGCAGTACTTC	CSVLPDRGGEQYF
TRBD1	TRBV15	TRBJ2-4	-	TGTGCCACCAGCACCCAGACAGGGGCCAAAAACATTCAGTACTTC	CATSTQTGAKNIQYF
-	TRBV29-1	TRBJ1-2	few	TGCAGCGTCAAGTCCGGGGGGAACTATGGCTACACCTTC	CSVKSGGNYGYTF
-	TRBV7-2	TRBJ1-1	once	TGTGCCAGCAGCCTCAGCGGGGTCACTGAAGCTTTCTTT	CASSLSGVTEAFF
-	TRBV30	TRBJ1-5	-	TGTGCCTGGAGGGACCACACGTCAAGCTTCAATCAGCCCCAGCATTTT	CAWRDHTSSFNQPQHF
-	TRBV4-2	TRBJ2-1	-	TGTGCCAGCAGCCAAGCGGAGTCTCCTTCCGATGAGCAGTTCTTC	CASSQAESPSDEQFF
-	TRBV29-1	TRBJ2-6	-	TGCAGCGTTGGAAAGGACTCTGGGGCCAACGTCCTGACTTTC	CSVGKDSGANVLTF
-	TRBV7-2	TRBJ1-2	-	TGTGCCAGCAGCCCGACTTTTCTCTATGGCTACACCTTC	CASSPTFLYGYTF
-	TRBV27	TRBJ2-6	once	TGTGCCAGCAGTTTCCGCGGGGTCTCTGGGGCCAACGTCCTGACTTTC	CASSFRGVSGANVLTF
-	TRBV6-5	TRBJ1-2	-	TGTGCCAGCACCCCGTCGGGTCCCAGAGGCTACACCTTC	CASTPSGPRGYTF
-	TRBV5-6	TRBJ1-1	-	TGTGCCAGCAGCTTTAACCGGTTGGCGATGAACACTGAAGCTTTCTTT	CASSFNRLAMNTEAFF
-	TRBV5-6	TRBJ2-2	-	TGTGCCAGCAGCCTGGACGGACTCGAGTTCACCGGGGAGCTGTTTTTT	CASSLDGLEFTGELFF
-	TRBV15	TRBJ2-5	once	TGTGCCTCTGGAGGGGGGCTGGCAGAGACCCAGTACTTC	CASGGGLAETQYF
-	TRBV29-1	TRBJ2-3	-	TGCAGCGTGGAAACTAGGTCTGATACGCAGTATTTT	CSVETRSDTQYF
-	TRBV23-1	TRBJ1-2	few	TGCGCCAGCGGGGGCTACACCTTC	CASGGYTF
-	TRBV29-1	TRBJ2-2	few	TGCAGCGCCGCCGGGCCCAAGAACACCGGGGAGCTGTTTTTT	CSAAGPKNTGELFF
TRBD1	TRBV11-2	TRBJ2-5	-	TGTGCCAGCAGCTTAGGGACAGGGCCTCAAGAGACCCAGTACTTC	CASSLGTGPQETQYF
-	TRBV12-2	TRBJ1-2	-	TGTGCAAGTCGCTCCGTGGAACGGACAGGGTACGGCTACACCTTC	CASRSVERTGYGYTF
TRBD1	TRBV2	TRBJ1-6	-	TGTGCCAGCAGCGAAGGCCGGGACAGGGGGCGATCACCCCTCCACTTT	CASSEGRDRGRSPLHF
-	TRBV5-1	TRBJ2-1	-	TGCGCCAGCAGCTTGGTCGGGAGCTCCTACAATGAGCAGTTCTTC	CASSLVGSSYNEQFF
-	TRBV10-3	TRBJ2-1	-	TGTGCCATCAGTAAGGGGGGCAACTCCTACAATGAGCAGTTCTTC	CAISKGGNSYNEQFF
-	TRBV25-1	TRBJ1-3	-	TGTGCCAGCACTACGGACACCACAAGGGGGGGAAACACCATATATTTT	CASTTDTTRGGNTIYF
-	TRBV25-1	TRBJ1-3	-	TGTGCCAGCAGTGACCTAGTGTACTCTGGAAACACCATATATTTT	CASSDLVYSGNTIYF
-	TRBV11-2	TRBJ2-1	once	TGTGCCAGCAGCTACGGAGGGGGTTCAATCTCCTACAATGAGCAGTTCTTC	CASSYGGGSISYNEQFF
TRBD2	TRBV7-2	TRBJ2-1	-	TGTGCCAGCAGCTTGCGGACTAGCATTGAGCAGTTCTTC	CASSLRTSIEQFF
TRBD1	TRBV28	TRBJ1-2	-	TGTGCCAGCAGTCCGACAGGGGGCCCCTATGGCTACACCTTC	CASSPTGGPYGYTF
-	TRBV30	TRBJ1-6	-	TGTGCCTGGAACGCCGGGACACCAAATAATTCACCCCTCCACTTT	CAWNAGTPNNSPLHF
-	TRBV5-6	TRBJ1-6	-	TGTGCCAGCAGCAGGACTCGGTCTAATTCACCCCTCCACTTT	CASSRTRSNSPLHF
-	TRBV29-1	TRBJ1-1	once	TGCAGCGTCAGGGTGATGAACACTGAAGCTTTCTTT	CSVRVMNTEAFF
-	TRBV30	TRBJ1-1	-	TGTGCCTGGGTCCCCCGGGCAGTGAGAGGTGAAGCTTTCTTT	CAWVPRAVRGEAFF
TRBD1	TRBV27	TRBJ1-1	-	TGTGCCAGCAGTTACGGACAGGGGAACACTGAAGCTTTCTTT	CASSYGQGNTEAFF
-	TRBV29-1	TRBJ2-5	few	TGCAGCGTTGAAGATACCAGGGGAGAGACCCAGTACTTC	CSVEDTRGETQYF
-	TRBV7-6	TRBJ2-5	-	TGTGCCAGCAGCGGGGACTGGGGGGCGACCCAGTACTTC	CASSGDWGATQYF
-	TRBV30	TRBJ2-3	once	TGTGCCTGGAGTTCGGCCAGGGGTTATACGCAGTATTTT	CAWSSARGYTQYF
-	TRBV4-1	TRBJ2-2	-	TGCGCCAGCAGCCAGGGCCTGGGGCAGGGGAACACCGGGGAGCTGTTTTTT	CASSQGLGQGNTGELFF
-	TRBV30	TRBJ2-5	few	TGTGCCTGGACAGGGTCAGAGACCCAGTACTTC	CAWTGSETQYF
-	TRBV27	TRBJ2-1	medium-sized	TGTGCCAGCAGACAGGGCTTAAGTGACAATGAGCAGTTCTTC	CASRQGLSDNEQFF
-	TRBV30	TRBJ2-7	-	TGTGCCTGGAGTGTGGGCATTTACGAGCAGTACTTC	CAWSVGIYEQYF
-	TRBV4-1	TRBJ1-3	-	TGCGCCAGCAGATTCGTTGGCTCTGGAAACACCATATATTTT	CASRFVGSGNTIYF
-	TRBV7-2	TRBJ1-2	-	TGTGCCAGCAGTCGCCGGGGGTATGGCTACACCTTC	CASSRRGYGYTF
-	TRBV30	TRBJ2-4	few	TGTGCCTGGAGCACAGGGTTTATAGCCAAAAACATTCAGTACTTC	CAWSTGFIAKNIQYF
-	TRBV5-6	TRBJ1-2	once	TGTGCCAGCAGCTCCGAGCAGGGGACTTACTATGGCTACACCTTC	CASSSEQGTYYGYTF
-	TRBV7-6	TRBJ2-5	-	TGTGCCAGCAGCCCCCTTGGTCCCAGAGAGACCCAGTACTTC	CASSPLGPRETQYF
-	TRBV18	TRBJ2-3	-	TGTGCCAGCTCACCCAAGACAGTGATGCAGGCAGATACGCAGTATTTT	CASSPKTVMQADTQYF
-	TRBV11-3	TRBJ1-1	once	TGTGCCAGCAGCTTATTCACTGAAGCTTTCTTT	CASSLFTEAFF
-	TRBV5-1	TRBJ2-5	-	TGCGCCAGCAGTTTTGGTAGTGGGGAAGAGACCCAGTACTTC	CASSFGSGEETQYF
-	TRBV2	TRBJ1-6	-	TGTGCCAGCGGCGATAGCTCCTATAATTCACCCCTCCACTTT	CASGDSSYNSPLHF
TRBD1	TRBV7-2	TRBJ2-5	-	TGTGCCAGCAGGGAACAGGGGGCGATCCAAGAGACCCAGTACTTC	CASREQGAIQETQYF
-	TRBV2	TRBJ1-4	-	TGTGCCAGCAGTGAAGCGACCAGGGCGGAAAAACTGTTTTTT	CASSEATRAEKLFF
-	TRBV29-1	TRBJ2-1	few	TGCAGCGTTGAAACTCCCCCTAGGGACAATGAGCAGTTCTTC	CSVETPPRDNEQFF
-	TRBV19	TRBJ2-7	once	TGTGCCAGTAGTATGGACACGTACGAGCAGTACTTC	CASSMDTYEQYF
-	TRBV29-1	TRBJ1-1	-	TGCAGCGTCGCCCTCACCGCGGGGGGGAACACTGAAGCTTTCTTT	CSVALTAGGNTEAFF